One and the same sample provided the 32 T cell receptor beta chains below, sequenced in a study of T-cell reconstitution after alpha-beta-depleted transplantation in children. Unique molecular identifiers were built into the TCRbeta library. TCRdb re-derived calls from the PCR reads in MiXCR, one entry per CDR3 protein. The sample yields about 180,000 distinct CDR3 sequences, approximately 12% seen once. Sequencing was performed on PBMCs, taken before TCRalphabeta/CD19-depleted stem cell transplant. The receptors here all came from a boy younger than 10 with acute myeloid leukemia, due to receive a stem cell transplant.

This clonotype was found many times. This chain uses TRBV5-1 with TRBJ2-3; TRBD2 matches 16 bases. CDR1 is SGHRS, CDR2 YFSETQ, per germline. With V trimmed by 4 bases and J by 1 base, 6 bases remained unmatched. The CDR3 is 18 amino acids. CDR3 nucleotide sequence: TGCGCCAGCAGCGCCGGGACTAGCGGGGGGGACGGCACAGATACGCAGTATTTT. It yields the protein CASSAGTSGGDGTDTQYF. The full variable domain, in which reference TRBV5-1 and TRBJ2-3 provide the parts outside the CDR3, is KAGVTQTPRYLIKTRGQQVTLSCSPISGHRSVSWYQQTPGQGLQFLFEYFSETQRNKGNFPGRFSGRQFSNSRSEMNVSTLELGDSALYLCASSAGTSGGDGTDTQYFGPGTRLTVL.

This clonotype occurred many times. This chain joins TRBV20-1 and TRBJ1-4; tentatively, D is TRBD1 (5 bases). The germline gives CDR1 DFQATT, CDR2 SNEGSKA (reference sequence). The CDR3 runs 14 residues. V shed 2 bases and J shed 5 bases, with 12 bases lying between them. DNA for the CDR3: TGCAGTGCTAGACCGACAGACCAGAATGAAAAACTGTTTTTT. Translated: CSARPTDQNEKLFF.

This clonotype was found many times. The V and J genes are TRBV5-1 and TRBJ2-1; either TRBD1 or TRBD2 may supply D (5 bases each). The CDR3 runs to 14 residues. Germline CDR1 reads SGHRS; CDR2 reads YFSETQ. V lost 0 bases and J 6 bases, leaving 10 bases between the germline ends. The CDR3 coding sequence is TGCGCCAGCAGCTTGGGTCCGGGGCCCAATGAGCAGTTCTTC. Translating it yields CASSLGPGPNEQFF.

The chain joins TRBV7-8 to TRBJ2-5; the D gene could be TRBD1 or TRBD2 (6 bases each). Germline loops: CDR1 SGHVS, CDR2 FQNEAQ. The CDR3 length is 15 residues. Trimming cost V 5 bases and J 3 bases, with 16 bases left between them. CDR3 bases: TGTGCCAGCAGCCGAGGCTGGGGGGCTGAAGAGACCCAGTACTTC. Translated, it gives CASSRGWGAEETQYF.

This clonotype was counted at least ten times. The rearrangement uses TRBV20-1 and TRBJ1-2; maybe TRBD1 (5 bases). This CDR3 has 12 residues. Germline V gene sequence: CDR1 DFQATT, CDR2 SNEGSKA (reference sequence). V lost 7 bases, J lost 6 bases, and 15 bases lay in between. The CDR3 spells CSVLRDGNGYTF. The CDR3 coding sequence is TGCAGTGTCCTTAGGGACGGAAATGGCTACACCTTC.

This clonotype was detected many times. The chain has TRBV28 and TRBJ2-3; 8 nucleotides match TRBD1. This CDR3 comprises 16 residues. The ends lost 3 bases at V and 2 bases at J; junction bases unmatched: 7. Germline CDR1 and CDR2: MDHEN and SYDVKM. CDR3 bases: TGTGCCAGCAGTTTCCGCCCGGACAGGGCCACAGATACGCAGTATTTT. Residues: CASSFRPDRATDTQYF. The variable domain in full, with the rest retrieved from reference TRBV28 and TRBJ2-3, is DVKVTQSSRYLVKRTGEKVFLECVQDMDHENMFWYRQDPGLGLRLIYFSYDVKMKEKGDIPEGYSVSREKKERFSLILESASTNQTSMYLCASSFRPDRATDTQYFGPGTRLTVL.

The chain carries TRBV2 and TRBJ2-7, with D tentatively TRBD2 (5 bases). V lost 7 bases, J lost 6 bases, and 16 bases lay in between. This CDR3 is 13 amino acids long. The germline CDR1 and CDR2 sequences are SNHLY and FYNNEI. The CDR3, as DNA: TGTGCCAGCAAGGGAGACGCCCTATCCGAGCAGTACTTC. It encodes CASKGDALSEQYF.

This clonotype was seen many times. The CDR3 region has the DNA TGTGCCAGCAGCCAAGTATCCCACACAGTGGATACGCAGTATTTT. Its protein product is CASSQVSHTVDTQYF. V usage is TRBV14 and J usage is TRBJ2-3; D not resolved. CDR1 is SGHDN, CDR2 FVKESK, per germline. The CDR3 spans 15 residues. Trimming stripped 1 base from V and 6 bases from J, with 14 bases between.

This clonotype has a handful of counts. The CDR3 nucleotides are TGTGCCAGCACCCCTAGGGACCAAAAAGCTCTCGAGCAGTACGTC. Translating gives CASTPRDQKALEQYV. The J gene is TRBJ2-7, the V gene TRBV6-4; D is tentatively TRBD1 or TRBD2 (5 bases each). V gave up 7 bases and J gave up 6 bases, with 22 bases separating them. Looked up from germline, CDR1 is MRHNA and CDR2 is SNTAGT. The length of the CDR3 is 15 residues.

The sample holds many counts of this clonotype. The genes are TRBV21-1 and TRBJ2-3. TRBV21-1 is marked as a pseudogene. The CDR3 sequence is 8 residues long. The CDR3 protein is CATDTQYF. As DNA, the CDR3 is TGTGCCACAGATACGCAGTATTTT.

In its sample, this clonotype was seen many times. V gene TRBV4-2 combines with J gene TRBJ1-6, with D unresolved. V was clipped by 0 bases and J by 7 bases, with 10 bases between them. Germline V gene lookup returns CDR1 LGHNA and CDR2 YNFKEQ. The length of the CDR3 is 15 residues. The CDR3 loop is CASSQDPLSNSPLHF. The CDR3 nucleotides read TGTGCCAGCAGCCAAGACCCCCTATCGAATTCACCCCTCCACTTT.

This clonotype was seen repeatedly, ten times or more. The rearrangement uses TRBV12-3 or TRBV12-4 and TRBJ1-2, with D hard to call. The CDR3 totals 15 residues. Trimming removed 1 base at V and 4 bases at J, with 13 bases between. The CDR3 DNA reads as TGTGCCAGCAGTTTAGGGTACACGGCAGGCTATGGCTACACCTTC. Protein sequence: CASSLGYTAGYGYTF.

This clonotype has at least ten counts. The chain links TRBV6-2 or TRBV6-3 to TRBJ2-1, with TRBD2 matching 11 bases. The CDR3 runs to 15 residues. Per germline, CDR1 MNHEY and CDR2 SVGEGT. The V gene end was trimmed by 9 bases and the J gene end by 7 bases; junction bases not matched to a gene: 11. The chain's CDR3 is CASGLGTSGRNEQFF. Here the CDR3 DNA reads TGTGCCAGTGGCCTCGGGACTAGCGGCAGGAATGAGCAGTTCTTC.

This clonotype has a count of ten or more. The chain has TRBV18 and TRBJ1-1, with D hard to call. Germline lookup yields CDR1 KGHSH and CDR2 LQKENI. The V end was cut by 2 bases, the J end by 6 bases, with 10 bases between. The length of the CDR3 is 13 residues. CDR3 DNA sequence: TGTGCCAGCTCACCAGGCCCCGGCTCTGAAGCTTTCTTT. Translated: CASSPGPGSEAFF.

The chain recombines TRBV5-6 with TRBJ1-5; no firm D call. The V and J ends lost 4 bases and 4 bases respectively, with 9 bases between them. The CDR3 loop spans 13 amino acids. Germline V gives CDR1 SGHDT, CDR2 YYEEEE. The CDR3, as DNA: TGTGCCAGCAGCAGGGTTGATAATCAGCCCCAGCATTTT. Translation: CASSRVDNQPQHF.

This clonotype was found many times. The chain employs TRBV20-1 and TRBJ2-1, with no clear D. Trimming shortened V by 5 bases and J by 4 bases, and 12 bases separated the two germline ends. Germline CDR1 and CDR2: DFQATT and SNEGSKA (reference sequence). This CDR3 is built from 13 residues. CDR3 amino acids: CSAPYSEYNEQFF. CDR3 nucleotide sequence: TGCAGTGCTCCTTACTCTGAATACAATGAGCAGTTCTTC.

This clonotype was found many times. The chain joins TRBV27 to TRBJ2-2; no clear D gene. CDR1 is MNHEY, CDR2 SMNVEV, per germline (reference sequence). The CDR3 is made up of 14 amino acids. V dropped 2 bases and J dropped 2 bases, with 6 bases sitting between them. CDR3 loop: CASSLRENTGELFF. CDR3 nucleotides: TGTGCCAGCAGTTTAAGAGAAAACACCGGGGAGCTGTTTTTT.

This clonotype was observed at least ten times. The chain carries TRBV15 and TRBJ2-5; 10 bases match TRBD1. CDR1 is LNHNV and CDR2 is YYDKDF in the germline V gene (reference sequence). CDR3 size: 17 residues. After removal of 0 bases from V and 5 bases from J, the junction contained 9 bases not matched to a gene. DNA of the CDR3: TGTGCCACCAGCAGAGATTCCGACAGGGGGCCTTTCGAGACCCAGTACTTC. It codes for CATSRDSDRGPFETQYF. The full variable domain, its missing parts supplied by reference TRBV15 and TRBJ2-5, is DAMVIQNPRYQVTQFGKPVTLSCSQTLNHNVMYWYQQKSSQAPKLLFHYYDKDFNNEADTPDNFQSRRPNTSFCFLDIRSPGLGDTAMYLCATSRDSDRGPFETQYFGPGTRLLVL.

This clonotype was detected many times. The chain recombines TRBV7-9 with TRBJ1-1; D call uncertain. Trimming left V 5 bases short and J 5 bases short, with 12 bases between. In germline, CDR1 is SEHNR, CDR2 FQNEAQ (reference sequence). This CDR3 spans 13 amino acids. CDR3 nucleotides: TGTGCCAGCAGCGACACCTTGGGGACTGAAGCTTTCTTT. This translates into CASSDTLGTEAFF.

The sample holds a few counts of this clonotype. The chain uses TRBV11-1 and TRBJ1-4, with 12 bases fitting TRBD1. This CDR3 contains 18 residues. Germline V lookup: CDR1 SGHAT, CDR2 FQDESV (reference sequence). The ends lost 5 bases at V and 8 bases at J; junction bases unmatched: 15. CDR3 loop: CASSPSPGTGGRGEKLFF. The CDR3 DNA sequence: TGTGCCAGCAGCCCGAGTCCCGGGACAGGGGGCCGGGGCGAAAAACTGTTTTTT. Combining the CDR3 with reference TRBV11-1 and TRBJ1-4 gives the whole variable domain EAEVAQSPRYKITEKSQAVAFWCDPISGHATLYWYRQILGQGPELLVQFQDESVVDDSQLPKDRFSAERLKGVDSTLKIQPAELGDSAMYLCASSPSPGTGGRGEKLFFGSGTQLSVL.

This clonotype has at least ten counts. This chain links TRBV12-3 or TRBV12-4 with TRBJ1-2; no clear D. Trimming shortened V by 3 bases and J by 8 bases, and 13 bases separated the two germline ends. The CDR3 is 13 residues long. CDR3 sequence: CASSFSAVVGYTF. CDR3 sequence (DNA): TGTGCCAGCAGTTTCTCGGCAGTCGTGGGCTACACCTTC.

A remark on this clonotype: Mismatch with germline at one junction end may stem from a read error. The chain links TRBV19 to TRBJ2-2; no reliable D call. Germline V CDR1 and CDR2: LNHDA, SQIVND (reference sequence). CDR3 size: 18 residues. CDR3: CAISIIFSVTFNTGELFF. DNA of the CDR3: TGTGCCATTAGTATAATATTCAGCGTCACATTTAACACCGGGGAGCTGTTTTTT.

A remark on this clonotype: A read error may be the cause here, since a much bigger clone is one base away. The chain links TRBV28 to TRBJ2-7; no reliable D call. The germline V gene has CDR1 MDHEN and CDR2 SYDVKM. The CDR3 has 13 residues. Written as DNA, the CDR3 is TGTGCCAGCAGTTTAGCCCAGGTCTACGGGCAGTACTTC. Its protein product is CASSLAQVYGQYF.

This clonotype has ten or more counts. The chain uses TRBV20-1 and TRBJ2-5; the match to TRBD2 covers 14 bases. CDR3 length: 14 residues. The V gene's germline CDR1 is DFQATT and CDR2 SNEGSKA (reference sequence). Trimming cost V 6 bases and J 7 bases; bases outside gene matches: 7. The CDR3 nucleotides read TGCAGTGCCGAGACTAGCGGGGGGGCGTGGACCCAGTACTTC. Its protein is CSAETSGGAWTQYF.

This clonotype was counted ten times or more. V and J are TRBV25-1 and TRBJ2-5; 7 bases match TRBD1. CDR1 MGHDK and CDR2 SYGVNS come from the germline V gene. The CDR3 contains 20 residues. J gave up 2 bases and V 5 bases, and 23 bases lay outside the gene matches. The CDR3 sequence: CASSPLPWTGVTQIQETQYF. The CDR3 region has the DNA TGTGCCAGCAGTCCTCTGCCCTGGACAGGAGTCACCCAAATACAAGAGACCCAGTACTTC. The whole variable domain, remainder taken from reference TRBV25-1 and TRBJ2-5, is EADIYQTPRYLVIGTGKKITLECSQTMGHDKMYWYQQDPGMELHLIHYSYGVNSTEKGDLSSESTVSRIRTEHFPLTLESARPSHTSQYLCASSPLPWTGVTQIQETQYFGPGTRLLVL.

This clonotype was detected ten times or more. The chain combines TRBV15 with TRBJ1-5; the match to TRBD1 covers 7 bases. The CDR3 covers 16 residues. V shed 0 bases and J 1 base; nucleotides not matched to a gene: 3. In germline, CDR1 is LNHNV, CDR2 YYDKDF (reference sequence). DNA for the CDR3: TGTGCCACCAGCAGAGATGTGGACAGGAGCAATCAGCCCCAGCATTTT. Its protein product is CATSRDVDRSNQPQHF.

The sample holds many counts of this clonotype. This chain links TRBV28 with TRBJ1-5; TRBD1 aligns across 8 bases. This CDR3 comprises 19 residues. The trim removed 1 base at V and 1 base at J, leaving 12 bases unmatched. The germline gives CDR1 MDHEN, CDR2 SYDVKM. The chain's CDR3 is CASSLSPGQGKSSNQPQHF. CDR3 nucleotides: TGTGCCAGCAGTTTATCCCCCGGACAGGGCAAATCGAGCAATCAGCCCCAGCATTTT. The full variable domain, its missing parts supplied by reference TRBV28 and TRBJ1-5, is DVKVTQSSRYLVKRTGEKVFLECVQDMDHENMFWYRQDPGLGLRLIYFSYDVKMKEKGDIPEGYSVSREKKERFSLILESASTNQTSMYLCASSLSPGQGKSSNQPQHFGDGTRLSIL.

Details on this clonotype: This may be a read error, as it is one base from a much larger clone. The chain joins TRBV20-1 to TRBJ1-2; D is possibly TRBD1 (5 bases). Germline V gene sequence: CDR1 DFQATT, CDR2 SNEGSKA (reference sequence). The CDR3 totals 12 residues. The CDR3: CSAHRIPYGYSF. CDR3 DNA sequence: TGCAGTGCCCACAGGATACCCTATGGCTACTCCTTC.

The table lists this clonotype with many counts. The chain joins TRBV20-1 to TRBJ1-6; 8 bases align to TRBD1. This CDR3 region has 18 residues. Germline-derived CDR1 and CDR2 are DFQATT and SNEGSKA (reference sequence). Losses at the gene ends were 5 bases for V and 0 bases for J; bases not matched to a gene: 12. The CDR3 sequence: CSAQSIGQGSSYNSPLHF. DNA for the CDR3: TGCAGTGCTCAAAGTATAGGACAGGGATCCTCCTATAATTCACCCCTCCACTTT.

This clonotype was recorded at least ten times. This chain links TRBV7-9 with TRBJ1-2; the D gene is possibly TRBD1 (5 bases). Germline-derived CDR1 and CDR2 are SEHNR and FQNEAQ (reference sequence). Trimming took off 3 bases at V and 8 bases at J, with 13 bases between the two ends. The CDR3 covers 13 residues. The CDR3, as DNA: TGTGCCAGCAGCTTTGACGGGGCGGAGGGCTACACCTTC. Its protein product is CASSFDGAEGYTF.

As to this clonotype: A single base separates this from a much larger clone, so it may be a read error. The chain has TRBV5-1 and TRBJ1-1, with D possibly TRBD1 on 6 matching bases. The CDR3 sequence is 13 residues long. The germline gives CDR1 SGHRS, CDR2 YFSETQ. CDR3 amino acids: CSSSFQGRNEAFF. In nucleotides, the CDR3 is TGCTCCAGCAGCTTCCAGGGGCGCAATGAAGCTTTCTTT.

This clonotype was recorded many times. This sequence joins TRBV7-2 and TRBJ1-4, with no clear D. There are 15 residues in the CDR3. CDR1 and CDR2 from the germline V gene are SGHTA and FQGNSA. Trimming pared 5 bases from V and 3 bases from J, leaving 13 bases between. CDR3 sequence reads: CASSPGWASNEKLFF. The CDR3, as DNA: TGTGCCAGCAGCCCTGGTTGGGCATCTAATGAAAAACTGTTTTTT.